These T cell receptor beta chains were read from a single sample in a study of T cells in Graves' hyperthyroidism and ophthalmopathy. TCRdb reprocessed the multiplex PCR reads with MiXCR, giving one entry per CDR3 protein. The table has 700,000 to 950,000 distinct CDR3 sequences, roughly 32% seen once. The sequenced sample consisted of blood. These TCRs come from a woman aged 40 to 50 with Graves' hyperthyroidism. CDR3s include the opening cysteine and the closing phenylalanine or tryptophan. The order of the fields is J gene, D gene, V gene, clone size, CDR3 DNA, CDR3 protein. A D gene is named only where the DNA matches it firmly. Clone size is stated in some rows and not others, as once, few, many or a class when expanded.

J: TRBJ2-5
D: TRBD2
V: TRBV7-8
size: .
DNA: TGCGCCAGCAGCCAAGCCACTAGCGGGGGGGCCGGAGAGACCCAGTACTTC
CDR3: CASSQATSGGAGETQYF

J: TRBJ2-2
D: TRBD2
V: TRBV20-1
size: few
DNA: TGCAGTGCTGCCCGTAGCGGGAGAGTTAACACCGGGGAGCTGTTTTTT
CDR3: CSAARSGRVNTGELFF

J: TRBJ2-2
D: .
V: TRBV10-3
size: .
DNA: TGTGCCAGCAGCCAGGGATTTAACACCGGGGAGCTGTTTTTT
CDR3: CASSQGFNTGELFF

J: TRBJ1-2
D: .
V: TRBV6-6
size: few
DNA: TGTGCCAGCACCAAACCCGGAGAAGACGGCTACACCTTC
CDR3: CASTKPGEDGYTF

J: TRBJ1-1
D: .
V: TRBV12-3/TRBV12-4
size: .
DNA: TGTGCCAGCAGCACTCCGGGGCCAACGGAAGCTTTCTTT
CDR3: CASSTPGPTEAFF

J: TRBJ2-7
D: TRBD1
V: TRBV12-3/TRBV12-4
size: .
DNA: TGTGCCAGCAGGCAGGGACAGGGCGAACAGTACTTC
CDR3: CASRQGQGEQYF

J: TRBJ1-4
D: .
V: TRBV29-1
size: many
DNA: TGCAGCGTCACGGGACCGGGCTCGGAAAAACTGTTTTTT
CDR3: CSVTGPGSEKLFF

J: TRBJ2-2
D: .
V: TRBV5-4
size: few
DNA: TGTGCCAGCAGCTTGCGCCAGGCCGGGGAGCTGTTTTTT
CDR3: CASSLRQAGELFF

J: TRBJ2-5
D: TRBD2
V: TRBV15
size: .
DNA: TGTGCCACCAGCAGACCCCCACTAGCGGGAGTGGGAGAGACCCAGTACTTC
CDR3: CATSRPPLAGVGETQYF

J: TRBJ1-3
D: .
V: TRBV2
size: .
DNA: TGTGCCAGCACCGGGACCGGTAACACCATATATTTT
CDR3: CASTGTGNTIYF

J: TRBJ1-2
D: TRBD1
V: TRBV5-8
size: many
DNA: TGTGCCAGCAGCTTGGACCAGGGCCGTTTAGGGGGCGGCTACACCTTC
CDR3: CASSLDQGRLGGGYTF

J: TRBJ2-5
D: TRBD2
V: TRBV19
size: .
DNA: TGTGCCAGTAGAGATCTAGCGGGGGGCCCGCCAGAGACCCAGTACTTC
CDR3: CASRDLAGGPPETQYF

J: TRBJ1-1
D: .
V: TRBV4-3
size: many
DNA: TGCGCCAGCAGCCAAGGGGGGAGCGAAGCTTTCTTT
CDR3: CASSQGGSEAFF

J: TRBJ2-7
D: .
V: TRBV7-2
size: many
DNA: TGTGCCAGCACCCCTCGGACAGTCTCCTACGAGCAGTACTTC
CDR3: CASTPRTVSYEQYF

J: TRBJ2-7
D: .
V: TRBV6-5
size: few
DNA: TGTGCCAGCAGTTACTCGCCCCAGGCGGCCTACGAGCAGTACTTC
CDR3: CASSYSPQAAYEQYF

J: TRBJ2-6
D: .
V: TRBV10-3
size: .
DNA: TGTGCCAGCAGTGAATTAGCCGGTCAGGGGGGCTTCTCTGGGGCCAACGTCCTGACTTTC
CDR3: CASSELAGQGGFSGANVLTF

J: TRBJ1-6
D: .
V: TRBV25-1
size: many
DNA: TGTGCCAGCAGTGACCAGTATTCACCCCTCCACTTT
CDR3: CASSDQYSPLHF

J: TRBJ2-5
D: .
V: TRBV11-2
size: many
DNA: TGTGCCAGCAGCTTAGTGTCCGGGACGGAGACCCAGTACTTC
CDR3: CASSLVSGTETQYF

J: TRBJ1-4
D: TRBD1
V: TRBV29-1
size: .
DNA: TGCAGCGTTGATGGTAGGGGACAGGGGATACTGTTTTTT
CDR3: CSVDGRGQGILFF

J: TRBJ1-2
D: .
V: TRBV10-3
size: few
DNA: TGTGCCAGCTCAAGCGCAGGGACCTATGGCTACACCTTC
CDR3: CASSSAGTYGYTF

J: TRBJ1-3
D: .
V: TRBV5-6
size: few
DNA: TGTGCCAGCAGCCCGGCGGGGAGCTCTGGAAACACCATATATTTT
CDR3: CASSPAGSSGNTIYF

J: TRBJ2-7
D: .
V: TRBV7-6
size: .
DNA: TGTGCCAGCAGCCCCTCGTGGGATAGCAGGGCCGAGCAGTACTTC
CDR3: CASSPSWDSRAEQYF

J: TRBJ2-7
D: .
V: TRBV19
size: few
DNA: TGTGCCAGTAGTACAACCGGCGAGCAGTACTTC
CDR3: CASSTTGEQYF

J: TRBJ1-3
D: TRBD1
V: TRBV29-1
size: many
DNA: TGCAGCGTCCTGACAGGGTCTGGAAACACCATATATTTT
CDR3: CSVLTGSGNTIYF